Only a few counts were recorded for the clone carrying this TCR beta chain. The data stem from a study of blood T cell repertoires in COVID-19. Study-level information: There were acute and convalescent COVID-19 samples, and they came from the United States, Italy and Spain. Sources were T cells, B-cell-depleted T cells, or PBMCs; the material itself was cDNA or gDNA.

Per the study methods: Reference gene primer amplification gave estimated nucleated cell counts. Using immunoSEQ multiplex PCR, the repertoire was profiled, and TCRdb retains in-frame clones only, with some absent. That table furnishes V, J and clone size, whereas the DNA furnished D and trimming. The sample yields 200,000 to 250,000 clones, about 88% seen once. Losses at the gene ends were 9 bases for V and 5 bases for J; bases not matched to a gene: 6. CDR3 size: 14 residues. Germline lookup yields CDR1 SNHLY and CDR2 FYNNEI. V usage is TRBV2 and J usage is TRBJ1-6; 8 bases line up with TRBD1. The sequencing sample was made of peripheral blood. The origin of this receptor is a man in his 70s with acute or convalescent COVID-19. As DNA, the CDR3 is TGTGCCAGAAAAAGGACAGGGAATAATTCACCCCTCCACTTT. Its protein is CARKRTGNNSPLHF.